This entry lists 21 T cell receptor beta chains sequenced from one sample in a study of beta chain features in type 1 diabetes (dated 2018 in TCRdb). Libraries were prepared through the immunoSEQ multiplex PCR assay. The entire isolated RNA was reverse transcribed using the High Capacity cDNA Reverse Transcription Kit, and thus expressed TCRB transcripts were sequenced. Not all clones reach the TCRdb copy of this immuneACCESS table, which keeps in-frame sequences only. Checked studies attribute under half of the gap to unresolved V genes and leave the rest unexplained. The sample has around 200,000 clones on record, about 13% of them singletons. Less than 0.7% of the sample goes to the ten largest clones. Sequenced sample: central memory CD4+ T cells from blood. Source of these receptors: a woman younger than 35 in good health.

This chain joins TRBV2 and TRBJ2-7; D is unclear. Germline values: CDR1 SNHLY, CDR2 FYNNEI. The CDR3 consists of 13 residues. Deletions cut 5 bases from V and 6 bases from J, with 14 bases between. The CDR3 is CASSIEPRREQYF. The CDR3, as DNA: TGTGCCAGCAGTATAGAGCCCCGTCGCGAGCAGTACTTC. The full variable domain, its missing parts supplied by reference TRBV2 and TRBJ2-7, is EPEVTQTPSHQVTQMGQEVILRCVPISNHLYFYWYRQILGQKVEFLVSFYNNEISEKSEIFDDQFSVERPDGSNFTLKIRSTKLEDSAMYFCASSIEPRREQYFGPGTRLTVT.

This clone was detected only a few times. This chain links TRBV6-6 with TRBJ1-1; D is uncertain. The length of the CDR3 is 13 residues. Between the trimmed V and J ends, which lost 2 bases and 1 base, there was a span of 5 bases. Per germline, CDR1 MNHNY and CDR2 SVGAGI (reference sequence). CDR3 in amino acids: CASSYARNTEAFF. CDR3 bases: TGTGCCAGCAGTTACGCCAGGAACACTGAAGCTTTCTTT.

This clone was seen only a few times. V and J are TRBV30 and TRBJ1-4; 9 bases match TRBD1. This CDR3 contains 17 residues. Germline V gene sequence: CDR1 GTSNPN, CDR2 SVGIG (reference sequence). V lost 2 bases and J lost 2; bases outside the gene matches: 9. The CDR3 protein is CAWSLPGTGRTNEKLFF. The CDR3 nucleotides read TGTGCCTGGAGTCTCCCCGGGACAGGGAGGACTAATGAAAAACTGTTTTTT.

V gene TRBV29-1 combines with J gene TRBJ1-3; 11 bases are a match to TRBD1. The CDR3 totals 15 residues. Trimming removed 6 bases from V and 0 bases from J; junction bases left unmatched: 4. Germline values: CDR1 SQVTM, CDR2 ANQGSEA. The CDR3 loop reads CSVSGTGGSGNTIYF. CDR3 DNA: TGCAGCGTATCCGGGACAGGGGGCTCTGGAAACACCATATATTTT.

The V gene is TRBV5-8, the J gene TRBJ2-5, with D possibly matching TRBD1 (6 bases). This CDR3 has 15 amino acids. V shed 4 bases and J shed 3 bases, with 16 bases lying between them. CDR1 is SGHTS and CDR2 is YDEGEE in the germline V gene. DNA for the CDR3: TGTGCCAGCAGCCTCGGACAGATCGAAAAAGAGACCCAGTACTTC. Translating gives CASSLGQIEKETQYF. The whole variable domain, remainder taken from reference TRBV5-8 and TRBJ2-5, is EAGVTQSPTHLIKTRGQQATLRCSPISGHTSVYWYQQALGLGLQFLLWYDEGEERNRGNFPPRFSGRQFPNYSSELNVNALELEDSALYLCASSLGQIEKETQYFGPGTRLLVL.

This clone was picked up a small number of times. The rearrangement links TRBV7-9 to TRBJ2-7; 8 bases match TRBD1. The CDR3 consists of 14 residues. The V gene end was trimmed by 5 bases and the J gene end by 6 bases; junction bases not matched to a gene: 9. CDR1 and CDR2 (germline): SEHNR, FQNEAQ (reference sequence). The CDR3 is CASSPGQGLGEQYF. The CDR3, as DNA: TGTGCCAGCAGCCCAGGACAGGGCTTGGGCGAGCAGTACTTC.

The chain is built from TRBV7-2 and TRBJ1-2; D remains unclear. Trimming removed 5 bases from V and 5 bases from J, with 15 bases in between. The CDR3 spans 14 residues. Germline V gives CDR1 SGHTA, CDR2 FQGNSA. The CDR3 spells CASSVQRGGYGYTF. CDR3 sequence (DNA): TGTGCCAGCAGCGTTCAACGGGGAGGTTATGGCTACACCTTC.

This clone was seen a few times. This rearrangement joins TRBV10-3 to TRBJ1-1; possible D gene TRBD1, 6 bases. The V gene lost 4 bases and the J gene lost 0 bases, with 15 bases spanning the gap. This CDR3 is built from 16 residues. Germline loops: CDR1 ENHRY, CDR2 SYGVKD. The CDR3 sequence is CAISGAMAGVNTEAFF. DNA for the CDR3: TGTGCCATCAGTGGAGCCATGGCAGGGGTGAACACTGAAGCTTTCTTT.

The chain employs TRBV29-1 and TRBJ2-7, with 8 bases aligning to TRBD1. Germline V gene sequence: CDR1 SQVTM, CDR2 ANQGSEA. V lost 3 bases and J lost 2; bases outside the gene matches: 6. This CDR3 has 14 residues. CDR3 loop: CSVDRGQGTYEQYF. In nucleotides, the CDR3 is TGCAGCGTTGATCGCGGACAGGGTACCTACGAGCAGTACTTC.

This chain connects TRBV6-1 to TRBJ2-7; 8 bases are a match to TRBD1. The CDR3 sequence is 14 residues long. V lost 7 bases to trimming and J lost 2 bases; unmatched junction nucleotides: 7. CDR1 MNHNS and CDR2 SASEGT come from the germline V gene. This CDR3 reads CASNSGTGPYEQYF. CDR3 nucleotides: TGTGCCAGCAACTCCGGGACAGGACCCTACGAGCAGTACTTC.

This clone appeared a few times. The CDR3 sequence is CASSQVRDGEQFF. The CDR3 nucleotides read TGTGCCAGCAGCCAAGTCAGGGATGGTGAGCAGTTCTTC. V is TRBV4-2 and J is TRBJ2-1; perhaps TRBD1 as D (5 bases). This CDR3 has 13 residues. Trimming removed 1 base from V and 9 bases from J, with 10 bases in between. Germline loops: CDR1 LGHNA, CDR2 YNFKEQ.

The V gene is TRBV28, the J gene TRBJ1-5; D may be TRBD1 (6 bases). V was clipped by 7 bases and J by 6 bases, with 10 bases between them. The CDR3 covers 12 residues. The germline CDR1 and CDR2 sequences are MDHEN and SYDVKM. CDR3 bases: TGTGCCAGCACTTCAGGGGTTCAGCCCCAGCATTTT. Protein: CASTSGVQPQHF.

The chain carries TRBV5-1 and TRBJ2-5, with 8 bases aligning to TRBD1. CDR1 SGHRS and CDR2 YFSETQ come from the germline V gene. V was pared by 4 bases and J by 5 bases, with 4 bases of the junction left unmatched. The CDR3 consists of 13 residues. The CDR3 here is CASSRNRGETQYF. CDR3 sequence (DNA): TGCGCCAGCAGCCGGAACAGGGGGGAGACCCAGTACTTC. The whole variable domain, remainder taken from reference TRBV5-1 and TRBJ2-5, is KAGVTQTPRYLIKTRGQQVTLSCSPISGHRSVSWYQQTPGQGLQFLFEYFSETQRNKGNFPGRFSGRQFSNSRSEMNVSTLELGDSALYLCASSRNRGETQYFGPGTRLLVL.

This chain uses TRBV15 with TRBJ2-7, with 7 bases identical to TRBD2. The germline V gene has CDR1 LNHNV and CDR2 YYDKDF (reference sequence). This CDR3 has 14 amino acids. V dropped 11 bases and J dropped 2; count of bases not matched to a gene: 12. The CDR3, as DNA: TGTGCCGCATCAAAGGGCCTAGCGGCCTACGAGCAGTACTTC. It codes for CAASKGLAAYEQYF.

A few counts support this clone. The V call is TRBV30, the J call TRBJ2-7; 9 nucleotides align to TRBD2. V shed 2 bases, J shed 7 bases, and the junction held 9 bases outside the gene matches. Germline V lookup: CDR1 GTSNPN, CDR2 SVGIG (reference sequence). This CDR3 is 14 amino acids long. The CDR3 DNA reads TGTGCCTGGAGTAAGGGACTAGCCGACCTGGAGCAGTACTTC. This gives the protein CAWSKGLADLEQYF.

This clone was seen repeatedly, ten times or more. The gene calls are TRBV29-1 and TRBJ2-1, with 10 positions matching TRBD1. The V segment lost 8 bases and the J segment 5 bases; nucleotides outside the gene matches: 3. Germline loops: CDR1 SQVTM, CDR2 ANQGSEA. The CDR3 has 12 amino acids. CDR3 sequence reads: CSWGQGNNEQFF. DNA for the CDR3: TGCAGCTGGGGACAGGGGAACAATGAGCAGTTCTTC.

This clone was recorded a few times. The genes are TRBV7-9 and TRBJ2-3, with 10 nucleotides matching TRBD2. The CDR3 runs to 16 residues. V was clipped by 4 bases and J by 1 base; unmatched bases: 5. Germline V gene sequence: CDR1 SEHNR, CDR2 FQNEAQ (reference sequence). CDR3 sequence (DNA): TGTGCCAGCAGCTCCCTAGCGGGAGCCGGCACAGATACGCAGTATTTT. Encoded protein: CASSSLAGAGTDTQYF. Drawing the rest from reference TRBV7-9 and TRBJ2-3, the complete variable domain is DTGVSQNPRHKITKRGQNVTFRCDPISEHNRLYWYRQTLGQGPEFLTYFQNEAQLEKSRLLSDRFSAERPKGSFSTLEIQRTEQGDSAMYLCASSSLAGAGTDTQYFGPGTRLTVL.

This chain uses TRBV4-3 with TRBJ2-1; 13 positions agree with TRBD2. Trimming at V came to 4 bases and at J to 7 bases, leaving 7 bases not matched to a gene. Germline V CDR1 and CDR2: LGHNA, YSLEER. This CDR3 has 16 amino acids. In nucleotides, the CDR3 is TGCGCCAGCAGCCTCCGGACTAGCGGGAGTTGGAATGAGCAGTTCTTC. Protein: CASSLRTSGSWNEQFF.

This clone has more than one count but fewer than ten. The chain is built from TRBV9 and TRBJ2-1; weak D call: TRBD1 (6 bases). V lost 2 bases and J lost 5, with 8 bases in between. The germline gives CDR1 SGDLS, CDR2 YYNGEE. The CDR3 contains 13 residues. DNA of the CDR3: TGTGCCAGCAGCGTCAGGGGCAACAATGAGCAGTTCTTC. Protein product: CASSVRGNNEQFF.

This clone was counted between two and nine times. CDR3 loop: CASGWRTAYNEQFF. The CDR3 coding sequence is TGTGCCAGTGGCTGGAGGACAGCCTACAATGAGCAGTTCTTC. This chain links TRBV19 with TRBJ2-1; TRBD1 might be the D (6 bases). The CDR3 is 14 amino acids. Germline V gives CDR1 LNHDA, CDR2 SQIVND (reference sequence). The V gene lost 8 bases and the J gene lost 2 bases, with 13 bases spanning the gap.

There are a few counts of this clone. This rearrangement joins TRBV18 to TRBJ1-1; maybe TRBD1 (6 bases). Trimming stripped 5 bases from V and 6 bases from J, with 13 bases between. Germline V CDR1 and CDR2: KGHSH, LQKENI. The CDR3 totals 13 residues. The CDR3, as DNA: TGTGCCAGCTCAGAACAGGGTGAGGCTGAAGCTTTCTTT. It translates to CASSEQGEAEAFF.